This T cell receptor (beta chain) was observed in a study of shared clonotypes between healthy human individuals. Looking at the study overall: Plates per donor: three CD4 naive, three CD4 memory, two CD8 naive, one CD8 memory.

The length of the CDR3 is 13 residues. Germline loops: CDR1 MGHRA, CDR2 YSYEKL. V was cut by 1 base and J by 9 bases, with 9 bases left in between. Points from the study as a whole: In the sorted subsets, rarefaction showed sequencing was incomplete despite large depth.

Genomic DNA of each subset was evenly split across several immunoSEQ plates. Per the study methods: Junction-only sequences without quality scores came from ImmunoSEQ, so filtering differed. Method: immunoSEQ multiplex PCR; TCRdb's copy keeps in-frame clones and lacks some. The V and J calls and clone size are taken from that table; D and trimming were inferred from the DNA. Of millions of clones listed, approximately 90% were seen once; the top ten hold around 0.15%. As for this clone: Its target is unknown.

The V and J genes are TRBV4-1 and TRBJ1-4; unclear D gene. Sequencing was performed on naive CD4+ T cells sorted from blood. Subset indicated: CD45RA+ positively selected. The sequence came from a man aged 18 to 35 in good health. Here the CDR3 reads CASSQVPYQKLFF. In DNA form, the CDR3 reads TGCGCCAGCAGCCAAGTGCCGTACCAAAAACTGTTTTTT.